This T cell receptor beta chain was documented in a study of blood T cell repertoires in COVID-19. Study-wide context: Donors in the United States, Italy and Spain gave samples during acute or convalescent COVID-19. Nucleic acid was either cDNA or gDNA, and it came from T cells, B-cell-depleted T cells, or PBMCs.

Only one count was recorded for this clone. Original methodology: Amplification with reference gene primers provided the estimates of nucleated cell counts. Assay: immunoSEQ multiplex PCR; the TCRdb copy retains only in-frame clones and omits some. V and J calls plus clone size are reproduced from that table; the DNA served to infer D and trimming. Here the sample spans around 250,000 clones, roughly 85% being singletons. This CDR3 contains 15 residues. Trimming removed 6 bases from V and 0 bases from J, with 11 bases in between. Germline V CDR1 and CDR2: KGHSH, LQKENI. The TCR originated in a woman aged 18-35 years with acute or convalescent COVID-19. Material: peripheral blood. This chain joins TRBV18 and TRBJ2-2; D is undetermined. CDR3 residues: CASSRSPPNTGELFF. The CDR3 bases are TGTGCCAGCTCGCGCTCCCCCCCGAACACCGGGGAGCTGTTTTTT.